This TCR beta chain came from a study of OX40 agonist ivuxolimab in advanced cancers. The CDR3 spans 14 residues. CDR1 and CDR2 (germline): MNHNS, SASEGT. V lost 8 bases to trimming and J lost 4 bases, with 15 bases between them. Clones were read by immunoSEQ multiplex PCR, and TCRdb kept only the in-frame ones, dropping some. The table has 55,000 to 80,000 clones, 70% to 90% seen once. The source material was CD4+ or CD8+ T cells sorted from blood, sampled in a trial of the OX40 agonist ivuxolimab. The clonotype was recovered from an adult with an advanced solid tumor such as melanoma, head and neck, liver or kidney cancer. V usage is TRBV6-1 and J usage is TRBJ2-1, with D tentatively TRBD2 (6 bases). In DNA, the CDR3 is TGTGCCAGCTACCCCCCGGGAGCTTACAATGAGCAGTTCTTC. This translates into CASYPPGAYNEQFF.